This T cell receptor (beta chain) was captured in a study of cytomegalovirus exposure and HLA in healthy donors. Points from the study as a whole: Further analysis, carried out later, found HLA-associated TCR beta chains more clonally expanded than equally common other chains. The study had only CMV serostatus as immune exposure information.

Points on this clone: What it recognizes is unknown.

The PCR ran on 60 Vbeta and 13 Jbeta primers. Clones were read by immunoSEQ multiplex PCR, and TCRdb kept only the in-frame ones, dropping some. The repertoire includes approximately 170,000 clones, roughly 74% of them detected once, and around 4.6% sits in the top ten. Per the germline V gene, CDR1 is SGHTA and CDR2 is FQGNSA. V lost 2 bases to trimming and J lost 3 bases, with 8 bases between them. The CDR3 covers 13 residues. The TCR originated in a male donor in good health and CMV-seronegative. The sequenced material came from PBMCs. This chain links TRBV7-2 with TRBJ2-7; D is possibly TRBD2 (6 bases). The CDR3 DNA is TGTGCCAGCAGCTTACGCGGGGACTACGAGCAGTACTTC. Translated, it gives CASSLRGDYEQYF.